This T cell receptor beta chain was sequenced during a study of T cell repertoires in cytomegalovirus infection. Study context: In public TCR beta signatures, there were indications of both CMV infection and matching HLA type. Broader study findings: People with CMV and the relevant HLA were identified by cumulative public TCR beta family frequency.

V trimming: 4 bases; J trimming: 8 bases; junction bases outside the gene matches: 9. Germline-derived CDR1 and CDR2 are KGHDR and SFDVKD. This CDR3 is built from 15 residues. With respect to this clonotype: Its antigen remains unidentified.

TCRdb reanalysed the reads using MiXCR and keeps one entry per CDR3 protein. The repertoire consists of 200,000 or so distinct CDR3 sequences, with 25% to 30% occurring once and the leading ten covering around 29%. The sample taken for sequencing was PBMCs. The chain links TRBV24-1 to TRBJ2-1; 8 bases match TRBD1. This clonotype was obtained from a human donor in good health (CMV status not recorded). Some clones in this sample may be carry-over from other donors' samples. The DNA for the CDR3 is TGTGCCACCAGTGACGGGACAGGCGGCTCTGATGAGCAGTTCTTC. Translated: CATSDGTGGSDEQFF.